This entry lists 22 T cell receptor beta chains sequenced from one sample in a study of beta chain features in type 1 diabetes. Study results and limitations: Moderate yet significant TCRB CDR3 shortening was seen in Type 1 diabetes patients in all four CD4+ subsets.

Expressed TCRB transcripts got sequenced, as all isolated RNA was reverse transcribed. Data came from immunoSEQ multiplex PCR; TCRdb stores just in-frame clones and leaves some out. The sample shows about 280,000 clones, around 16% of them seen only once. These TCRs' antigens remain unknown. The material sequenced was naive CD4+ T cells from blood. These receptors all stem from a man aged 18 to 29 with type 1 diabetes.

The CDR3 region is CAIGEGVDGYTF. The CDR3 nucleotides are TGTGCCATAGGAGAGGGAGTCGATGGCTACACCTTC. The V gene is TRBV10-3, the J gene TRBJ1-2; the D is unclear. The CDR3 runs 12 residues. The germline CDR1 and CDR2 sequences are ENHRY and SYGVKD. Trimming stripped 9 bases from V and 6 bases from J, with 14 bases between.

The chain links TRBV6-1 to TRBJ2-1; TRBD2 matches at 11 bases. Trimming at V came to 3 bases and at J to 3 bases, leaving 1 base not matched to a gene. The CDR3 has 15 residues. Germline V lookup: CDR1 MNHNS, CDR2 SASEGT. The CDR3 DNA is TGTGCCAGCAGTGACCTAGCGGGGGGCTACAATGAGCAGTTCTTC. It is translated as CASSDLAGGYNEQFF.

The CDR3 nucleotides read TGTGCCAGCAGCGAATCGACTAGCGGGCAGAAGCAGTTCTTC. Translating it yields CASSESTSGQKQFF. This chain joins TRBV7-2 and TRBJ2-1; 10 positions agree with TRBD2. Germline V gives CDR1 SGHTA, CDR2 FQGNSA. CDR3 length: 14 amino acids. V shed 5 bases and J 11 bases; nucleotides not matched to a gene: 9.

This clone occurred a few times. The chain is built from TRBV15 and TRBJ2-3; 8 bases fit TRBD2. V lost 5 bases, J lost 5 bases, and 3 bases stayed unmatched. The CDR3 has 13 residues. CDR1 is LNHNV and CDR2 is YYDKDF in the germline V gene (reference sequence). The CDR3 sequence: CATSPRGGDTQYF. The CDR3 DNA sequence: TGTGCCACCAGCCCCCGGGGGGGAGATACGCAGTATTTT.

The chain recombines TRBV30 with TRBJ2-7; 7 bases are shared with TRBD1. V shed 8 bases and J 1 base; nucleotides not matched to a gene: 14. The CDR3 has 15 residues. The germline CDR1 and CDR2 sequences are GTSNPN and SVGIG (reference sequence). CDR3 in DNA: TGTGCCCTCCGCTACAGGGGCAAAGTATCCTACGAGCAGTACTTC. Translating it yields CALRYRGKVSYEQYF.

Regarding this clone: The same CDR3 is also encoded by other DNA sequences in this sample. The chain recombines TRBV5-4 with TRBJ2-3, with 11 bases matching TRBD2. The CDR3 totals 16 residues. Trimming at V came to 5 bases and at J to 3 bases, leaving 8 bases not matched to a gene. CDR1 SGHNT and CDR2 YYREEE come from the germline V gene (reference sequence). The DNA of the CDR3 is TGTGCCAGCAGTTTAGCTAGCGGGAGGACGACAGATACGCAGTATTTT. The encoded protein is CASSLASGRTTDTQYF.

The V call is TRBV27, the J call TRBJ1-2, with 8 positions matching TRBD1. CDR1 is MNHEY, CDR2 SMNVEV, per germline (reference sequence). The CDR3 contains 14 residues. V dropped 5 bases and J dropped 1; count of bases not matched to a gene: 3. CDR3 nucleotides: TGTGCCAGCAGTATAGGACAGGGTAACTATGGCTACACCTTC. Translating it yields CASSIGQGNYGYTF.

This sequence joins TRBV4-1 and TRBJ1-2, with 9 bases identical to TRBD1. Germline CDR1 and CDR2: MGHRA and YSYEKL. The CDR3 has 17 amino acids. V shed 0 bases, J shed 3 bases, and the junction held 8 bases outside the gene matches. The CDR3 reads CASSQDQGTGMDYGYTF. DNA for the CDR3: TGCGCCAGCAGCCAAGATCAAGGGACAGGGATGGACTATGGCTACACCTTC.

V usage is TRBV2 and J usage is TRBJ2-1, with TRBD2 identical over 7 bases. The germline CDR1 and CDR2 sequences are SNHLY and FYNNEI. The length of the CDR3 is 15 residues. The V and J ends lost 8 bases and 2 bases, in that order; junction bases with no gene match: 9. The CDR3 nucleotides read TGTGCCAGCGCCTTAACTAGCGCGCCCTACAATGAGCAGTTCTTC. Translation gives CASALTSAPYNEQFF. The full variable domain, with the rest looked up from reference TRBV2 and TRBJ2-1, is EPEVTQTPSHQVTQMGQEVILRCVPISNHLYFYWYRQILGQKVEFLVSFYNNEISEKSEIFDDQFSVERPDGSNFTLKIRSTKLEDSAMYFCASALTSAPYNEQFFGPGTRLTVL.

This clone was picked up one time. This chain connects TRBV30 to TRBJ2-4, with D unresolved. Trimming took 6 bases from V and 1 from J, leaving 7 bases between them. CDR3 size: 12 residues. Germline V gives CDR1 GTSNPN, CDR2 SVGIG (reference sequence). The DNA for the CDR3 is TGTGCCTGTTGGAGTGCCAAAAACATTCAGTACTTC. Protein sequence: CACWSAKNIQYF.

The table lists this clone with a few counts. CDR3 in DNA: TGCAGCGTTGGGGGACTAGCGGCTAGCACAGATACGCAGTATTTT. It yields the protein CSVGGLAASTDTQYF. This chain uses TRBV29-1 with TRBJ2-3; 11 nucleotides align to TRBD2. V was pared by 4 bases and J by 0 bases, with 3 bases of the junction left unmatched. In germline, CDR1 is SQVTM, CDR2 ANQGSEA. The CDR3 is 15 amino acids.

DNA for the CDR3: TGTGCCAGCAGCGTAGAGAAGCGGGAGGCAGATACGCAGTATTTT. Translation: CASSVEKREADTQYF. This sequence joins TRBV9 and TRBJ2-3, with 9 positions matching TRBD2. CDR3 length: 15 residues. CDR1 is SGDLS, CDR2 YYNGEE, per germline. V lost 0 bases, J lost 4 bases, and 3 bases stayed unmatched.

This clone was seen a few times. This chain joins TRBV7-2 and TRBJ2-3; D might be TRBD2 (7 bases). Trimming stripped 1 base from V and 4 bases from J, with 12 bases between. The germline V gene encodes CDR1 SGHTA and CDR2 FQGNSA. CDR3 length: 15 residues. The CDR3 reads CASSLVGGGADTQYF. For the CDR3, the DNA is TGTGCCAGCAGCTTAGTTGGAGGGGGGGCAGATACGCAGTATTTT.

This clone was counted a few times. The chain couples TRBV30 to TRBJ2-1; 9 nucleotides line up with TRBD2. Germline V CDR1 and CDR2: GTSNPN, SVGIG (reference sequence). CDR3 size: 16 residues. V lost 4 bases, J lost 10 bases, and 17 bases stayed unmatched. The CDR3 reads CAWKVTSGAPAGEQFF. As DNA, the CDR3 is TGTGCCTGGAAGGTGACTAGCGGAGCGCCCGCGGGGGAGCAGTTCTTC. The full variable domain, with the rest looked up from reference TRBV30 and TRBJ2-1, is SQTIHQWPATLVQPVGSPLSLECTVEGTSNPNLYWYRQAAGRGLQLLFYSVGIGQISSEVPQNLSASRPQDRQFILSSKKLLLSDSGFYLCAWKVTSGAPAGEQFFGPGTRLTVL.

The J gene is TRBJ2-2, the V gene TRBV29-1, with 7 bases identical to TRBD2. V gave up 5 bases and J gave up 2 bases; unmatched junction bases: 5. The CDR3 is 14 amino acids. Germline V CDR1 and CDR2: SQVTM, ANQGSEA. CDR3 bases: TGCAGCGTTTTTCCTAGCGGAAACACCGGGGAGCTGTTTTTT. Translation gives CSVFPSGNTGELFF.

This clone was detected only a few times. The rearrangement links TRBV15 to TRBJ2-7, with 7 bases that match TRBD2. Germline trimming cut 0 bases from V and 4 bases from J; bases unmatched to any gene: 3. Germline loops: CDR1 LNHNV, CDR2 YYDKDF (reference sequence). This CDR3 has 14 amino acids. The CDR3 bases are TGTGCCACCAGCAGAGAGGCGGGGGTGTACGAGCAGTACTTC. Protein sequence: CATSREAGVYEQYF.

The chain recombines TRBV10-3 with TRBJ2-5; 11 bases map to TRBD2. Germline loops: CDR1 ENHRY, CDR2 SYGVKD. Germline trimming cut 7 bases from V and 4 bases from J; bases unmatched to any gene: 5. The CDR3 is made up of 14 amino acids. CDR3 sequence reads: CAITDGLAGETQYF. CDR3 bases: TGTGCCATCACCGACGGACTAGCGGGAGAGACCCAGTACTTC.

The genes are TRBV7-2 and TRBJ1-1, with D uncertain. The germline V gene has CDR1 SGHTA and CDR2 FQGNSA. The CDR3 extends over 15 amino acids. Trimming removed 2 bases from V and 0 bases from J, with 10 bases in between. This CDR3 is CASSLTGIMNTEAFF. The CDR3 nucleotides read TGTGCCAGCAGCTTAACGGGGATCATGAACACTGAAGCTTTCTTT.

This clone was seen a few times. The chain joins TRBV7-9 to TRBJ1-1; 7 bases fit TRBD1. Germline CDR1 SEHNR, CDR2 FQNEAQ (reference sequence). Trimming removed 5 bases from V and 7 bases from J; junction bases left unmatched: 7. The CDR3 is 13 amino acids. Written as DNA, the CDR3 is TGTGCCAGCAGCCGAGAACAGGGGATTGAAGCTTTCTTT. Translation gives CASSREQGIEAFF.

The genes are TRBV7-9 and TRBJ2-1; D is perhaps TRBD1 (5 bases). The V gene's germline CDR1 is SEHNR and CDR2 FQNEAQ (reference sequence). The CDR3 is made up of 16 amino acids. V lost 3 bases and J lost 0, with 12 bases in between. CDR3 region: CASSFITGSSYNEQFF. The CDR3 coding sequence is TGTGCCAGCAGCTTCATCACAGGTAGCTCCTACAATGAGCAGTTCTTC.

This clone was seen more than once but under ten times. The CDR3 loop reads CASSFRLAGVTDTQYF. The CDR3 DNA reads TGTGCCAGCAGTTTTCGGCTAGCGGGCGTCACAGATACGCAGTATTTT. The chain employs TRBV28 and TRBJ2-3; 8 positions match TRBD2. Looked up from germline, CDR1 is MDHEN and CDR2 is SYDVKM. The CDR3 length is 16 residues. J was trimmed by 2 bases and V by 3 bases; bases with no gene match: 7.

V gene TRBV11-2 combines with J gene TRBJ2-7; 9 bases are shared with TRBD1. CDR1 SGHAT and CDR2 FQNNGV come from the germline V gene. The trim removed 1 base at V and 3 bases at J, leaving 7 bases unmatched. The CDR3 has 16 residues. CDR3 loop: CASSLGPQGAIYEQYF. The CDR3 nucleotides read TGTGCCAGCAGCTTAGGTCCACAGGGGGCAATCTACGAGCAGTACTTC.